Presented here are 9 T cell receptor beta chains from one specimen sequenced in a study of cytomegalovirus exposure and HLA in healthy donors. Generated by immunoSEQ multiplex PCR, the TCRdb table keeps only in-frame clones and is missing some. The sample lists about 160,000 clones; 86% were seen once. The sample taken for sequencing was PBMCs. The source of these receptors is a woman under 30 in good health and CMV-seronegative.

The chain recombines TRBV15 with TRBJ1-5; tentative D call: TRBD1 (6 bases). V lost 6 bases to trimming and J lost 7 bases, with 19 bases between them. This CDR3 has 15 amino acids. Germline V gene data show CDR1 as LNHNV and CDR2 as YYDKDF (reference sequence). In nucleotides, the CDR3 is TGTGCCACCAGTTTGGGACACCTCTCGTGGCAGCCCCAGCATTTT. This codes for CATSLGHLSWQPQHF.

This rearrangement joins TRBV19 to TRBJ1-4, with a tentative D call TRBD1 (6 bases). V was trimmed by 6 bases and J by 2 bases, leaving 10 bases between them. This CDR3 contains 14 residues. Per the germline V gene, CDR1 is LNHDA and CDR2 is SQIVND (reference sequence). CDR3 amino acids: CASSLGATNEKLFF. The CDR3 region has the DNA TGTGCCAGTAGCTTGGGGGCTACTAATGAAAAACTGTTTTTT.

The chain couples TRBV27 to TRBJ2-7; 8 nucleotides line up with TRBD1. The V and J ends lost 3 bases and 4 bases, in that order; junction bases with no gene match: 5. The CDR3 extends over 14 amino acids. CDR1 is MNHEY and CDR2 is SMNVEV in the germline V gene (reference sequence). The CDR3 coding sequence is TGTGCCAGCAGTTTGTCAGGGGGCTGGTACGAGCAGTACTTC. Translated, it gives CASSLSGGWYEQYF.

This rearrangement joins TRBV6-5 to TRBJ2-1; 10 positions agree with TRBD1. The CDR3 consists of 15 residues. Germline V lookup: CDR1 MNHEY, CDR2 SVGAGI. J lost 4 bases, V lost 6 bases, and 6 bases had no gene match. CDR3 residues: CASSTDRGVYNEQFF. In DNA, the CDR3 is TGTGCCAGCAGCACGGACAGGGGGGTATACAATGAGCAGTTCTTC.

A word on this clone: A read error may account for a junction end that differs from germline. V gene TRBV13 combines with J gene TRBJ1-2; tentative D call: TRBD1 (5 bases). CDR3 length: 15 residues. Germline-derived CDR1 and CDR2 are PRHDT and FYEKMQ (reference sequence). The CDR3 nucleotides are TGTGCCACCCGCCTGGGGGGGGGAACTAAGTATGGCTACACCTTC. This translates into CATRLGGGTKYGYTF. The full variable domain, its missing parts supplied by reference TRBV13 and TRBJ1-2, is AAGVIQSPRHLIKEKRETATLKCYPIPRHDTVYWYQQGPGQDPQFLISFYEKMQSDKGSIPDRFSAQQFSDYHSELNMSSLELGDSALYFCATRLGGGTKYGYTFGSGTRLTVV.

This chain links TRBV9 with TRBJ2-5, with 8 bases aligning to TRBD1. The CDR3 is 13 residues long. V gave up 6 bases and J gave up 5 bases; unmatched junction bases: 6. Per the germline V gene, CDR1 is SGDLS and CDR2 is YYNGEE. The CDR3 DNA is TGTGCCAGCAACAGGGGGTTTTTGGAGACCCAGTACTTC. This sequence encodes CASNRGFLETQYF.

The count of this clone is one. The rearrangement joins TRBV5-1 to TRBJ1-2; D gene unclear. The CDR3 is 13 residues long. CDR1 is SGHRS and CDR2 is YFSETQ in the germline V gene. V lost 1 base and J 2 bases, leaving 6 bases between the germline ends. The CDR3 region has the DNA TGCGCCAGCAGCTTGACAGCAAACTATGGCTACACCTTC. It encodes CASSLTANYGYTF.

The chain uses TRBV19 and TRBJ2-3; TRBD1 is a possible D gene (5 bases). Trimming cost V 6 bases and J 9 bases, with 16 bases left between them. The CDR3 totals 13 residues. The germline gives CDR1 LNHDA, CDR2 SQIVND (reference sequence). The CDR3 loop reads CASSDSARDTQYF. The CDR3 DNA reads TGTGCCAGTAGCGACAGTGCCCGAGACACGCAGTATTTT.

The chain uses TRBV6-6 and TRBJ2-7; 8 bases line up with TRBD1. The V and J ends lost 4 bases and 5 bases, in that order; junction bases with no gene match: 7. Looked up from germline, CDR1 is MNHNY and CDR2 is SVGAGI (reference sequence). The CDR3 sequence is 14 residues long. The CDR3 region is CASSLGQASDEQYF. In DNA, the CDR3 is TGTGCCAGCAGTTTGGGACAGGCAAGCGACGAGCAGTACTTC.